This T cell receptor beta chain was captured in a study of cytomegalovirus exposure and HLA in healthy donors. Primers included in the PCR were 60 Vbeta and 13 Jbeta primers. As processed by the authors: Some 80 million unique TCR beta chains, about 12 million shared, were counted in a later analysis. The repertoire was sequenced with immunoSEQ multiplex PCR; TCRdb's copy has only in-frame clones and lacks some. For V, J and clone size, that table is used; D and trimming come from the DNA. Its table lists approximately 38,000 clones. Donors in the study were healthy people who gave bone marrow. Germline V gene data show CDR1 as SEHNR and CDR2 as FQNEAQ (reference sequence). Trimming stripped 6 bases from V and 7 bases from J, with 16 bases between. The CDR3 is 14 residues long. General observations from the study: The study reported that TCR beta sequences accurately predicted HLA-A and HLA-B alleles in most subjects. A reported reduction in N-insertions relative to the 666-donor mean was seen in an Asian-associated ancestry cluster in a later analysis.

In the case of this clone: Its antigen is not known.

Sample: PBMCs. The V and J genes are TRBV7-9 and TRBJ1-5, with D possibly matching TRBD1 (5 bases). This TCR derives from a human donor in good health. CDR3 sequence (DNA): TGTGCCAGCAGTCTTTTAGGGGCCGGGCAGCCCCAGCATTTT. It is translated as CASSLLGAGQPQHF.